Below are 27 T cell receptor beta chains sequenced from a single sample in a study of T-cell reconstitution after alpha-beta-depleted transplantation in children (dated by TCRdb to about 2016). The library was generated by PCR. Sequencing instrument: Illumina HiSeq 2500. To normalize quantification of the TCRbeta repertoire, the TCR libraries were built with molecular barcoding that relied on unique molecular identifiers. TCRdb itself trimmed the public reads at Q25 with fastp, ran MiXCR and retained productive beta chains. Entries that share a CDR3 protein sequence are merged under the most common genes and DNA. The sample includes about 100,000 distinct CDR3 sequences, with about 7.5% observed a single time. About 16% of the sample comes from the top ten. Taken with the paper, the label for treatment or condition translates to: allogeneic hematopoietic cell transplantation with graft depleted of TCRalphabeta T cells and CD19 B cells.

The sequenced sample was PBMCs, obtained before TCRalphabeta/CD19-depleted stem cell transplant. These receptors were obtained from a boy aged 2 to 9 with acute lymphoblastic leukemia, due to receive a stem cell transplant.

This clonotype came up a few times. This chain links TRBV12-3 or TRBV12-4 with TRBJ2-1; D may match TRBD1 or TRBD2 (6 bases each). V shed 3 bases and J shed 8 bases, with 17 bases lying between them. CDR3 length equals 15 residues. The CDR3 DNA reads TGTGCCAGCAGTTTTGGAGGGGGGAAATCGGATGAGCAGTTCTTC. This translates into CASSFGGGKSDEQFF.

This clonotype has just a few counts. This chain uses TRBV20-1 with TRBJ2-1, with TRBD2 matching over 8 bases. V gave up 1 base and J gave up 4 bases; unmatched junction bases: 6. This CDR3 comprises 15 residues. The germline CDR1 and CDR2 sequences are DFQATT and SNEGSKA (reference sequence). CDR3 bases: TGCAGTGCTAGAGTCCTACGGGGGGGTTACAATGAGCAGTTCTTC. This encodes CSARVLRGGYNEQFF.

This clonotype was seen many times. This sequence joins TRBV5-1 and TRBJ2-3, with D uncertain. Deletions cut 0 bases from V and 3 bases from J, with 8 bases between. The germline CDR1 and CDR2 sequences are SGHRS and YFSETQ. The CDR3 runs to 14 residues. The CDR3 DNA reads TGCGCCAGCAGCTTGGCGCGCGTGACAGATACGCAGTATTTT. It codes for CASSLARVTDTQYF. The full variable domain, with the rest looked up from reference TRBV5-1 and TRBJ2-3, is KAGVTQTPRYLIKTRGQQVTLSCSPISGHRSVSWYQQTPGQGLQFLFEYFSETQRNKGNFPGRFSGRQFSNSRSEMNVSTLELGDSALYLCASSLARVTDTQYFGPGTRLTVL.

The CDR3 protein is CASSIDPTYEQYF. The CDR3 coding sequence is TGTGCCAGTAGTATCGACCCAACCTACGAGCAGTACTTC. The chain links TRBV19 to TRBJ2-7; D remains unclear. Germline V gives CDR1 LNHDA, CDR2 SQIVND (reference sequence). The CDR3 runs 13 residues. Between the trimmed V and J ends, which lost 3 bases and 2 bases, there was a span of 8 bases.

This clonotype was seen repeatedly, ten times or more. The chain has TRBV7-9 and TRBJ2-3; D gene ambiguous. The V gene's germline CDR1 is SEHNR and CDR2 FQNEAQ (reference sequence). This CDR3 is built from 15 residues. V gave up 5 bases and J gave up 3 bases, with 15 bases separating them. The CDR3 nucleotides are TGTGCCAGCAGCCCCCCGCCCATAGGGACAGATACGCAGTATTTT. Its protein product is CASSPPPIGTDTQYF.

This clonotype showed up many times. The chain joins TRBV7-8 to TRBJ2-3; 11 bases match TRBD2. Germline trimming cut 5 bases from V and 6 bases from J; bases unmatched to any gene: 7. The CDR3 loop spans 15 amino acids. The V gene's germline CDR1 is SGHVS and CDR2 FQNEAQ. This CDR3 is CASSRSGGARDTQYF. The DNA for the CDR3 is TGTGCCAGCAGCCGTAGCGGGGGGGCCAGGGATACGCAGTATTTT.

The table lists this clonotype with a few counts. This chain links TRBV5-1 with TRBJ2-5; D might be TRBD1 or TRBD2, each matching 6 bases. The CDR3 has 13 residues. The V gene's germline CDR1 is SGHRS and CDR2 YFSETQ. V was shortened by 0 bases and J by 7 bases, with 10 bases between the two germline ends. This chain's CDR3 is CASSLAGGGTQYF. The CDR3 coding sequence is TGCGCCAGCAGCTTGGCCGGAGGGGGGACCCAGTACTTC.

There are many counts of this clonotype. The chain is built from TRBV20-1 and TRBJ2-5, with TRBD1 identical over 8 bases. Germline lookup yields CDR1 DFQATT and CDR2 SNEGSKA (reference sequence). This CDR3 spans 18 amino acids. V trimming: 4 bases; J trimming: 2 bases; junction bases outside the gene matches: 18. CDR3 sequence (DNA): TGCAGTGCTATAACCGGGACAGGAGGGCTGGGAGGACAAGAGACCCAGTACTTC. Its translation: CSAITGTGGLGGQETQYF.

The chain couples TRBV12-3 or TRBV12-4 to TRBJ1-3; D may be TRBD1 (6 bases). Trimming removed 5 bases at V and 0 bases at J, with 14 bases between. The CDR3 is 16 residues long. DNA of the CDR3: TGTGCCAGCAGTAGATATGGACAGATCTCTGGAAACACCATATATTTT. This codes for CASSRYGQISGNTIYF.

This clonotype was observed a few times. The rearrangement uses TRBV9 and TRBJ2-1; D gene unclear. The V and J ends lost 0 bases and 7 bases respectively, with 5 bases between them. The CDR3 contains 12 residues. The germline gives CDR1 SGDLS, CDR2 YYNGEE. DNA of the CDR3: TGTGCCAGCAGCGTAGAACTAAATGAGCAGTTCTTC. This sequence encodes CASSVELNEQFF.

This clonotype was seen only a few times. The chain is built from TRBV9 and TRBJ1-5; D ambiguous. The CDR3 is 13 residues long. V gave up 3 bases and J gave up 0 bases, with 4 bases separating them. Germline CDR1 SGDLS, CDR2 YYNGEE. CDR3 amino acids: CASSGFSNQPQHF. DNA for the CDR3: TGTGCCAGCAGCGGATTTAGCAATCAGCCCCAGCATTTT.

This clonotype has a count of ten or more. The chain uses TRBV20-1 and TRBJ2-1; 8 bases line up with TRBD2. V shed 4 bases, J shed 7 bases, and the junction held 9 bases outside the gene matches. CDR3 size: 14 residues. Germline V gives CDR1 DFQATT, CDR2 SNEGSKA (reference sequence). CDR3 amino acids: CSAKTLAGINEQFF. CDR3 in DNA: TGCAGTGCTAAAACCCTAGCGGGTATAAATGAGCAGTTCTTC.

This clonotype was recorded many times. CDR3 sequence: CASSLVGDGTYNEQFF. The CDR3 nucleotides read TGCGCCAGCAGCTTGGTGGGGGATGGGACCTACAATGAGCAGTTCTTC. This sequence joins TRBV5-1 and TRBJ2-1; the D call may be TRBD1 or TRBD2 (5 bases each). Germline V gene data show CDR1 as SGHRS and CDR2 as YFSETQ. Trimming stripped 0 bases from V and 2 bases from J, with 12 bases between. CDR3 length: 16 residues.

CDR3 sequence reads: CASSPGEGSAQHF. CDR3 DNA: TGTGCCAGCAGTCCGGGGGAAGGGTCTGCCCAGCATTTT. This chain joins TRBV6-4 and TRBJ1-5; maybe TRBD1 (5 bases). V was shortened by 5 bases and J by 11 bases, with 16 bases between the two germline ends. This CDR3 has 13 amino acids. Germline V gene sequence: CDR1 MRHNA, CDR2 SNTAGT.

The chain uses TRBV6-5 and TRBJ1-1, with D unclear. V was pared by 4 bases and J by 1 base, with 10 bases between. CDR1 and CDR2 from the germline V gene are MNHEY and SVGAGI. The CDR3 is 14 amino acids. As DNA, the CDR3 is TGTGCCAGCAGTTTCCGACGGTCGAACACTGAAGCTTTCTTT. Translation gives CASSFRRSNTEAFF.

The CDR3 protein is CSAFPGGSSYEQYF. The CDR3 DNA sequence: TGCAGTGCTTTTCCAGGGGGGAGCTCCTACGAGCAGTACTTC. This sequence joins TRBV20-1 and TRBJ2-7; D is perhaps TRBD1 (7 bases). CDR1 and CDR2 (germline): DFQATT, SNEGSKA (reference sequence). The CDR3 consists of 14 residues. Between the trimmed V and J ends, which lost 5 bases and 0 bases, there was a span of 14 bases.

Note on this clonotype: A much larger clone lies one base from this, so it may be a read error. This chain uses TRBV25-1 with TRBJ2-7; 7 bases line up with TRBD1. The junction had 4 bases not matched to a gene; V was cut back by 5 bases and J by 0 bases. Germline assignment: CDR1 MGHDK and CDR2 SYGVNS. This CDR3 has 14 residues. CDR3 protein: CASSQPGGSYEQYF. Written as DNA, the CDR3 is TGTGCCAGCAGTCAGCCAGGGGGCTCCTACGAGCAGTACTTC.

In its sample, this clonotype was seen many times. This chain joins TRBV9 and TRBJ1-2, with D tentatively TRBD1 (6 bases). V lost 0 bases to trimming and J lost 3 bases, with 12 bases between them. The germline gives CDR1 SGDLS, CDR2 YYNGEE. The CDR3 has 15 amino acids. The CDR3 bases are TGTGCCAGCAGCGTAGACCAGGGGCACTACTATGGCTACACCTTC. Residues: CASSVDQGHYYGYTF.

The rearrangement links TRBV25-1 to TRBJ2-5; 7 nucleotides align to TRBD2. CDR1 is MGHDK, CDR2 SYGVNS, per germline. V was pared by 0 bases and J by 2 bases, with 9 bases of the junction left unmatched. The CDR3 is 17 amino acids. DNA for the CDR3: TGTGCCAGCAGTGAATATTCTAGCGGTGAGAAACAAGAGACCCAGTACTTC. Its translation: CASSEYSSGEKQETQYF.

This clonotype was found many times. The chain links TRBV3-1 to TRBJ2-1, with D perhaps TRBD2 (6 bases). There are 13 residues in the CDR3. The V end was cut by 4 bases, the J end by 8 bases, with 12 bases between. CDR1 and CDR2 from the germline V gene are LGHDT and YNNKEL (reference sequence). In nucleotides, the CDR3 is TGTGCCAGCAGCCGCCCGGGACTCTATGAGCAGTTCTTC. Its translation: CASSRPGLYEQFF.

This clonotype was observed many times. This rearrangement joins TRBV7-2 to TRBJ2-7; D not certain. CDR3 length equals 14 residues. CDR1 is SGHTA, CDR2 FQGNSA, per germline. The V gene lost 1 base and the J gene lost 0 bases, with 7 bases spanning the gap. This CDR3 reads CASSLGRSSYEQYF. The CDR3 DNA is TGTGCCAGCAGCTTAGGCAGGAGCTCCTACGAGCAGTACTTC. The full variable domain, completed using reference TRBV7-2 and TRBJ2-7, is GAGVSQSPSNKVTEKGKDVELRCDPISGHTALYWYRQSLGQGLEFLIYFQGNSAPDKSGLPSDRFSAERTGGSVSTLTIQRTQQEDSAVYLCASSLGRSSYEQYFGPGTRLTVT.

The rearrangement uses TRBV2 and TRBJ2-5; D perhaps matches TRBD2 (5 bases). The germline gives CDR1 SNHLY, CDR2 FYNNEI. Trimming shortened V by 10 bases and J by 7 bases, and 16 bases separated the two germline ends. This CDR3 has 12 residues. As DNA, the CDR3 is TGTGCCACCCGCTGGAGGCTTGGGACCCAGTACTTC. Protein sequence: CATRWRLGTQYF.

This clonotype was counted ten times or more. J is TRBJ2-3 and V is TRBV9; 8 positions agree with TRBD2. CDR3 length equals 14 residues. The V and J ends lost 6 bases and 2 bases, in that order; junction bases with no gene match: 5. Germline CDR1 is SGDLS and CDR2 is YYNGEE. CDR3 sequence: CASTRGGLTDTQYF. DNA of the CDR3: TGTGCCAGCACCCGGGGGGGACTCACAGATACGCAGTATTTT.

This clonotype was found many times. The chain joins TRBV28 to TRBJ2-7; D possibly uses TRBD1 or TRBD2 (5 bases each). CDR3 length equals 14 residues. The ends were cut back, 4 bases at V and 2 bases at J, with 12 bases in the middle. Germline V gives CDR1 MDHEN, CDR2 SYDVKM. The CDR3 spells CASSSWDGTYEQYF. The CDR3 nucleotides read TGTGCCAGCAGTTCTTGGGACGGTACCTACGAGCAGTACTTC.

This clonotype was seen repeatedly, ten times or more. The CDR3: CASSSTGGETDTQYF. The CDR3 region has the DNA TGTGCCAGCAGCTCAACAGGGGGCGAGACAGATACGCAGTATTTT. The V and J genes are TRBV7-9 and TRBJ2-3, with 9 bases fitting TRBD1. Germline CDR1 SEHNR, CDR2 FQNEAQ (reference sequence). This CDR3 contains 15 residues. V trimming: 4 bases; J trimming: 3 bases; junction bases outside the gene matches: 5.

This clonotype has a handful of counts. The chain uses TRBV28 and TRBJ2-2; no definite D call. The CDR3 sequence is 13 residues long. CDR1 and CDR2 from the germline V gene are MDHEN and SYDVKM. Trimming cost V 8 bases and J 1 base, with 8 bases left between them. The CDR3 loop reads CASVSGNTGELFF. CDR3 nucleotides: TGTGCCAGCGTTTCAGGGAACACCGGGGAGCTGTTTTTT.

In its sample, this clonotype was seen a few times. A much larger clone is a single base away; this may be a read error. Since no conserved phenylalanine or tryptophan closes the CDR3, a read error is the likely cause. The V gene is TRBV6-5, the J gene TRBJ2-3, with 7 bases fitting TRBD2. This CDR3 is built from 17 residues. Germline CDR1 and CDR2: MNHEY and SVGAGI. After removal of 5 bases from V and 2 bases from J, the junction contained 13 bases not matched to a gene. CDR3 DNA sequence: TGTGCCAGCAGTCAGTCCGCTAGCGGCTTTTTCACAGATACGCAGTATTTG. Protein: CASSQSASGFFTDTQYL.